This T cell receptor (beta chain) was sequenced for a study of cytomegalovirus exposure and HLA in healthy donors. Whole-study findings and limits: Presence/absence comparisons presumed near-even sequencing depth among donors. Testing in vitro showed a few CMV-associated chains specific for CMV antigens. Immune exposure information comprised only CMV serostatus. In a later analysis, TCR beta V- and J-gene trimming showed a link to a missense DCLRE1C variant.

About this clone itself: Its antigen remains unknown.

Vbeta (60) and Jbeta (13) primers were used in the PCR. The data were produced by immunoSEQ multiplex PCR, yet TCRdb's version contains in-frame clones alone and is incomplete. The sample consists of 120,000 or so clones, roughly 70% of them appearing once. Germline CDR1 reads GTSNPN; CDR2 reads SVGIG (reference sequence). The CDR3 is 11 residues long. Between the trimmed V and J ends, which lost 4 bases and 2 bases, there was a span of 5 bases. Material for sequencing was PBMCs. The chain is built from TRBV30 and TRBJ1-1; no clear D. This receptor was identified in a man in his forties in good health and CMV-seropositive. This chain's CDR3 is CAWTVNTEAFF. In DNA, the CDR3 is TGTGCCTGGACGGTAAACACTGAAGCTTTCTTT.